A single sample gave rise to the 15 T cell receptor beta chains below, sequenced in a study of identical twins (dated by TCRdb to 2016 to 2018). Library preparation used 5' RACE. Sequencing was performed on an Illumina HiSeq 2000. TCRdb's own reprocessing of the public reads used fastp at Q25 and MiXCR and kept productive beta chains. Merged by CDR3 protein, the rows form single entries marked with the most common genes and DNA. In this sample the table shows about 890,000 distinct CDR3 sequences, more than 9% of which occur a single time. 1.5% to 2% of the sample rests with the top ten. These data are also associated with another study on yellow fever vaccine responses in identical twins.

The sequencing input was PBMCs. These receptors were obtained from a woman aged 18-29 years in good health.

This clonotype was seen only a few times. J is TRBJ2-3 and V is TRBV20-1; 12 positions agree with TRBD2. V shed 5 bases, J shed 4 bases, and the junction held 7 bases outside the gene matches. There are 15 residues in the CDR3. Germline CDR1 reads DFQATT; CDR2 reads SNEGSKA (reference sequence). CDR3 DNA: TGCAGTGCTCTAAAGACTAGCGGGAGCGCAGATACGCAGTATTTT. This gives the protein CSALKTSGSADTQYF.

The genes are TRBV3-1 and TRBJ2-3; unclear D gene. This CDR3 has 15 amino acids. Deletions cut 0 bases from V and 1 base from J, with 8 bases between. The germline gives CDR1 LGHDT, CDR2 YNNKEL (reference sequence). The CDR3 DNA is TGTGCCAGCAGCCAAGATTCGGCAGGCACAGATACGCAGTATTTT. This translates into CASSQDSAGTDTQYF.

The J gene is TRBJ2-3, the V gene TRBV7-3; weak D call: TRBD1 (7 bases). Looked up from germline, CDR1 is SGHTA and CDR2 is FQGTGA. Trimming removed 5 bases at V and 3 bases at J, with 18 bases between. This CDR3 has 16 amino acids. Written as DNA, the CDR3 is TGTGCCAGCAGCCCCAGACAGGGAGGTCCGACAGATACGCAGTATTTT. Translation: CASSPRQGGPTDTQYF.

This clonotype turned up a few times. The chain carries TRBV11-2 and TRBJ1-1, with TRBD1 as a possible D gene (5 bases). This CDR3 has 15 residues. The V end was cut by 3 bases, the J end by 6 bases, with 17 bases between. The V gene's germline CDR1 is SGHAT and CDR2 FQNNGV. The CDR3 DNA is TGTGCCAGCAGCTTCAAACAGGTTCGTAACTCTGAAGCTTTCTTT. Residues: CASSFKQVRNSEAFF. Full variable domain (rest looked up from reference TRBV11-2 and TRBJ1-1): EAGVAQSPRYKIIEKRQSVAFWCNPISGHATLYWYQQILGQGPKLLIQFQNNGVVDDSQLPKDRFSAERLKGVDSTLKIQPAKLEDSAVYLCASSFKQVRNSEAFFGQGTRLTVV.

Here the CDR3 reads CASSMTSSSYEQYF. The CDR3 DNA follows: TGTGCCAGTAGTATGACTTCGAGCTCCTACGAGCAGTACTTC. The chain combines TRBV19 with TRBJ2-7; the D is unclear. CDR1 is LNHDA, CDR2 SQIVND, per germline (reference sequence). Trimming shortened V by 3 bases and J by 0 bases, and 9 bases separated the two germline ends. The CDR3 has 14 amino acids. The full variable domain, with the rest looked up from reference TRBV19 and TRBJ2-7, is DGGITQSPKYLFRKEGQNVTLSCEQNLNHDAMYWYRQDPGQGLRLIYYSQIVNDFQKGDIAEGYSVSREKKESFPLTVTSAQKNPTAFYLCASSMTSSSYEQYFGPGTRLTVT.

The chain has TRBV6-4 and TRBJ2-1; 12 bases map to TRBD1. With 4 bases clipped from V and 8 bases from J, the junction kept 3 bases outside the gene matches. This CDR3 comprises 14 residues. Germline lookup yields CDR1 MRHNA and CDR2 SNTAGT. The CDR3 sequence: CASSAGTGGDEQFF. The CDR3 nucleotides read TGTGCCAGCAGTGCCGGGACAGGGGGCGATGAGCAGTTCTTC.

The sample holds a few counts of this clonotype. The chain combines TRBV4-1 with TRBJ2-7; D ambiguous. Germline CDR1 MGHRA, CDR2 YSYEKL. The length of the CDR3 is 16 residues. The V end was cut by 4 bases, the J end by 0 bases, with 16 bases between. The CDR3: CASSRRVGPFSYEQYF. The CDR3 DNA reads TGCGCCAGCAGCCGACGGGTTGGGCCTTTCTCCTACGAGCAGTACTTC.

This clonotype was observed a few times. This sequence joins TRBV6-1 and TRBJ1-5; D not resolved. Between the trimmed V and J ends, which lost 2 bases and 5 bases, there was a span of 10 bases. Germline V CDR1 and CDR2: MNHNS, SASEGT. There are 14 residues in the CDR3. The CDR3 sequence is CASSEKGLYQPQHF. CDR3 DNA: TGTGCCAGCAGTGAAAAGGGCTTATATCAGCCCCAGCATTTT.

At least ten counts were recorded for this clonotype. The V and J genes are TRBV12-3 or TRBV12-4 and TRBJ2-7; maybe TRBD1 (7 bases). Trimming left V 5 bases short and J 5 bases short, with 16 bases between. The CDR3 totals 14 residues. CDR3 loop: CASSPEGRGDEQYF. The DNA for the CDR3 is TGTGCCAGCAGTCCCGAAGGCAGGGGGGACGAGCAGTACTTC.

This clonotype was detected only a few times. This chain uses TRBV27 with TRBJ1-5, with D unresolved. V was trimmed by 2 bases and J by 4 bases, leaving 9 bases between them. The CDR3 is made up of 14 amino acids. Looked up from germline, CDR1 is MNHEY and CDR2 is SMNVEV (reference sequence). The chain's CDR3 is CASSLGMNNQPQHF. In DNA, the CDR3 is TGTGCCAGCAGTTTAGGAATGAATAATCAGCCCCAGCATTTT.

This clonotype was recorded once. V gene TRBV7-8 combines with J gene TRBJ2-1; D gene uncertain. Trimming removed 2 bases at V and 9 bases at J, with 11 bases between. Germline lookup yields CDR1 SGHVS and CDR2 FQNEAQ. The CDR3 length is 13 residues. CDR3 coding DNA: TGTGCCAGCAGCTTAAGTGGAGTCCTTGAGCAGTTCTTC. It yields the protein CASSLSGVLEQFF.

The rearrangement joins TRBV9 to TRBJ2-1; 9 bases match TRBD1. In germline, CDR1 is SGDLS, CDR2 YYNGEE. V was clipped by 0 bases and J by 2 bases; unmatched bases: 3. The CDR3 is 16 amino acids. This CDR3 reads CASSVGDRVPYNEQFF. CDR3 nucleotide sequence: TGTGCCAGCAGCGTAGGGGACAGGGTCCCCTACAATGAGCAGTTCTTC.

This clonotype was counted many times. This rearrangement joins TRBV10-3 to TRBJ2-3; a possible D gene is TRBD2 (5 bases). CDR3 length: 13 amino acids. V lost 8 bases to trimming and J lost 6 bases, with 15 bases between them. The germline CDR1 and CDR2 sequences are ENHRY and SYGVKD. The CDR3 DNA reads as TGTGCCATCTCATTTGGGCCGGGGGATACGCAGTATTTT. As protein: CAISFGPGDTQYF.

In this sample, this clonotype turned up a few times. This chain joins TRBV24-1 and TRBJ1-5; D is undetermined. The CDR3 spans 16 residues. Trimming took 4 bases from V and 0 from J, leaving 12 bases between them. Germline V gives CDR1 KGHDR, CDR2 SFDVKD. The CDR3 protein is CATSDSHRGSNQPQHF. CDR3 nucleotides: TGTGCCACCAGTGACTCACATCGAGGTAGCAATCAGCCCCAGCATTTT.

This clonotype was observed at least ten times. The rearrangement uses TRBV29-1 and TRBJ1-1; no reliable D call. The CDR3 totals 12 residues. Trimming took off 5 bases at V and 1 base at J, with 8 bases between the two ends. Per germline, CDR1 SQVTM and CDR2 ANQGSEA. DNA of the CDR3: TGCAGCGTTTTACGGCCGAACACTGAAGCTTTCTTT. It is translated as CSVLRPNTEAFF. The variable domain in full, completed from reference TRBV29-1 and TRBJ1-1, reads SAVISQKPSRDICQRGTSLTIQCQVDSQVTMMFWYRQQPGQSLTLIATANQGSEATYESGFVIDKFPISRPNLTFSTLTVSNMSPEDSSIYLCSVLRPNTEAFFGQGTRLTVV.